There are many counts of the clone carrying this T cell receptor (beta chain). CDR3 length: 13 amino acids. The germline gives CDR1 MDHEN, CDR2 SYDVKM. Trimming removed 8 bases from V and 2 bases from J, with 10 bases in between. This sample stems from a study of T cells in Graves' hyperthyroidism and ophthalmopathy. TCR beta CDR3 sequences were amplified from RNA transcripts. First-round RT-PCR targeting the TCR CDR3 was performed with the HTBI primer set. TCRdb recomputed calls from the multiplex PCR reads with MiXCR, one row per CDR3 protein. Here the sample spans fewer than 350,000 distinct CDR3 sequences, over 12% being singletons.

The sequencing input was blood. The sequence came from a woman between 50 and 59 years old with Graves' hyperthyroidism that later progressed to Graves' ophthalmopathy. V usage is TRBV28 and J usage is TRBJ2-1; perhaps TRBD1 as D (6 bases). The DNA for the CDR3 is TGTGCCAGCTCTCGACAGGCCTACAATGAGCAGTTCTTC. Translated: CASSRQAYNEQFF.